The clone carrying this T cell receptor beta chain was recorded once. Its target is unknown. The sample is drawn from a study of cytomegalovirus exposure and HLA in healthy donors. Primers: 60 Vbeta forward and 13 Jbeta reverse. Produced via immunoSEQ multiplex PCR; TCRdb's table is partial and in-frame only. The data show about 68,000 clones, approximately 75% seen once. V dropped 3 bases and J dropped 0 bases, with 9 bases sitting between them. The CDR3 runs to 15 residues. Per the germline V gene, CDR1 is SGHNT and CDR2 is YENEEA. No record was made of this donor's CMV serostatus. Study conclusions and caveats: A later analysis found most CMV-associated TCR beta chains apparently HLA-restricted. As was reported, the HLA-A and HLA-B alleles of most subjects were accurately predicted from TCR beta sequences. Some public TCRs appeared in many individuals, while most sequences were rare.

The sequence was obtained from a human donor in good health. The chain has TRBV11-3 and TRBJ2-1, with D maybe TRBD1 (6 bases). What was sequenced was PBMCs. DNA for the CDR3: TGTGCCAGCAGCTTGGAACAGGGCTCCTACAATGAGCAGTTCTTC. This gives the protein CASSLEQGSYNEQFF.